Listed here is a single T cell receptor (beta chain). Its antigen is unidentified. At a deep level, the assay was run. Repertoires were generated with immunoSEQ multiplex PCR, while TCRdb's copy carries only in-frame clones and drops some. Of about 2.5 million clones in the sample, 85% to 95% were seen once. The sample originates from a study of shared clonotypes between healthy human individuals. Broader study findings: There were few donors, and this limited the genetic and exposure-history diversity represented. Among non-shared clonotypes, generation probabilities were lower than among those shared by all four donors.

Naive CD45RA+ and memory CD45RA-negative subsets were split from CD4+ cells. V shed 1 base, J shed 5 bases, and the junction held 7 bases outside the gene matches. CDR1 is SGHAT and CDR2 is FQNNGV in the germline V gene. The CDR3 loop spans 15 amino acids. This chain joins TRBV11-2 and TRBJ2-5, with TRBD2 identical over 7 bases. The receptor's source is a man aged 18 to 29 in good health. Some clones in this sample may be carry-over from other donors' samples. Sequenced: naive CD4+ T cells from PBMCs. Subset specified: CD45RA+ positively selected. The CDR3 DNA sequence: TGTGCCAGCAGCTTAGCGGGAGGAGGAGTGGAGACCCAGTACTTC. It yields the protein CASSLAGGGVETQYF.